The text below deals with one TCR beta chain. Each donor supplied around 10 milliliters of peripheral blood. With V trimmed by 6 bases and J by 0 bases, 4 bases remained unmatched. Germline-derived CDR1 and CDR2 are MNHEY and SVGEGT. This CDR3 is 14 amino acids long. Using a J-beta primer mix together with a sample-barcoded 5' primer, a second PCR was run for about 6 to 11 cycles. Every cDNA molecule bore a tag from a template-switch adaptor containing 12 random nucleotides. Each CDR3 protein is one row after TCRdb ran MiXCR on the 5' RACE reads. The table lists hundreds of thousands of distinct CDR3 sequences, roughly 43% of them singletons. This record belongs to a study of blood T cells in healthy people across ages. Study context: For every two T cells, template switching captured about one barcoded beta molecule.

The chain combines TRBV6-2 or TRBV6-3 with TRBJ2-7; the match to TRBD2 covers 8 bases. The sequence derives from a man older than 75 in good health. Sample: blood. This chain's CDR3 is CASRRGTSSYEQYF. The DNA of the CDR3 is TGTGCCAGCAGACGCGGGACTAGCTCCTACGAGCAGTACTTC.